The 32 T cell receptor beta chains given below trace back to one sample, sequenced in a study of T cell repertoires in cytomegalovirus infection. TCRdb re-called the reads with MiXCR, one entry per CDR3 protein. The top ten clones hold approximately 30% of a sample with about 180,000 distinct CDR3 sequences, 13% to 15% of them seen once. Sequences were obtained from PBMCs. All receptors come from a human donor in good health (CMV status not recorded). Some clones in this sample may be carry-over from other donors' samples.

The chain carries TRBV11-2 and TRBJ2-2; no reliable D call. V dropped 2 bases and J dropped 4 bases, with 8 bases sitting between them. Germline CDR1 reads SGHAT; CDR2 reads FQNNGV. This CDR3 comprises 14 residues. CDR3 in amino acids: CASSLQPSTGELFF. CDR3 in DNA: TGTGCCAGCAGCTTACAGCCGAGCACCGGGGAGCTGTTTTTT.

This clonotype has only a few counts. This chain links TRBV28 with TRBJ2-1, with TRBD2 as a possible D gene (6 bases). The germline CDR1 and CDR2 sequences are MDHEN and SYDVKM. V shed 7 bases and J shed 5 bases, with 21 bases lying between them. This CDR3 has 16 amino acids. The CDR3 here is CASTPGYGSGHNEQFF. The DNA of the CDR3 is TGTGCCAGCACCCCAGGGTATGGTAGCGGACACAATGAGCAGTTCTTC.

This chain connects TRBV27 to TRBJ1-2; 11 bases map to TRBD1. This CDR3 has 18 amino acids. Germline values: CDR1 MNHEY, CDR2 SMNVEV (reference sequence). V dropped 3 bases and J dropped 8; count of bases not matched to a gene: 17. CDR3 DNA sequence: TGTGCCAGCAGTTTGGGGAAGGACAGGGGGCGGATTGAGGACGGCTACACCTTC. It encodes CASSLGKDRGRIEDGYTF.

This clonotype was picked up many times. The V call is TRBV28, the J call TRBJ1-5, with D possibly TRBD1 on 6 matching bases. CDR1 is MDHEN, CDR2 SYDVKM, per germline. This CDR3 is 15 amino acids long. V was clipped by 6 bases and J by 5 bases, with 17 bases between them. This CDR3 reads CASSPMGRTDQPQHF. CDR3 DNA: TGTGCCAGCAGCCCGATGGGAAGGACAGATCAGCCCCAGCATTTT.

The chain joins TRBV29-1 to TRBJ1-5; 9 bases agree with TRBD1. Germline V gene sequence: CDR1 SQVTM, CDR2 ANQGSEA. The CDR3 is 12 amino acids. V shed 6 bases and J 7 bases; nucleotides not matched to a gene: 4. The CDR3 sequence is CSVRTGEQPQHF. For the CDR3, the DNA is TGCAGCGTCCGGACAGGGGAGCAGCCCCAGCATTTT.

This clonotype occurred a few times. The J gene is TRBJ2-3, the V gene TRBV7-9; 12 bases are a match to TRBD2. Trimming removed 4 bases from V and 3 bases from J; junction bases left unmatched: 2. CDR1 is SEHNR, CDR2 FQNEAQ, per germline (reference sequence). CDR3 length: 15 residues. CDR3 nucleotides: TGTGCCAGCAGCTGGACTAGCGGGGTGACAGATACGCAGTATTTT. Translating gives CASSWTSGVTDTQYF.

This clonotype was observed many times. The gene calls are TRBV12-3 or TRBV12-4 and TRBJ1-5; 8 nucleotides align to TRBD1. The length of the CDR3 is 13 residues. V lost 3 bases to trimming and J lost 9 bases; unmatched junction nucleotides: 4. This chain's CDR3 is CASSLTGDWPQHF. In nucleotides, the CDR3 is TGTGCCAGCAGTTTGACAGGGGATTGGCCCCAGCATTTT.

At least ten counts were recorded for this clonotype. The CDR3 DNA follows: TGTGCCAGCAGCTCTCCGGGGGGAGGCACCGGGGAGCTGTTTTTT. Translation gives CASSSPGGGTGELFF. The chain employs TRBV7-2 and TRBJ2-2, with 7 bases that match TRBD2. CDR1 SGHTA and CDR2 FQGNSA come from the germline V gene. The CDR3 sequence is 15 residues long. The V gene end was trimmed by 4 bases and the J gene end by 4 bases; junction bases not matched to a gene: 6. The whole variable domain, remainder taken from reference TRBV7-2 and TRBJ2-2, is GAGVSQSPSNKVTEKGKDVELRCDPISGHTALYWYRQSLGQGLEFLIYFQGNSAPDKSGLPSDRFSAERTGGSVSTLTIQRTQQEDSAVYLCASSSPGGGTGELFFGEGSRLTVL.

This chain links TRBV2 with TRBJ1-1; 7 positions agree with TRBD1. The CDR3 sequence is 14 residues long. CDR1 and CDR2 from the germline V gene are SNHLY and FYNNEI. J was trimmed by 1 base and V by 6 bases; bases with no gene match: 5. The CDR3, as DNA: TGTGCCAGCAGACTACAGGGGAGGAACACTGAAGCTTTCTTT. Translating gives CASRLQGRNTEAFF. Full variable domain (missing parts from reference TRBV2 and TRBJ1-1): EPEVTQTPSHQVTQMGQEVILRCVPISNHLYFYWYRQILGQKVEFLVSFYNNEISEKSEIFDDQFSVERPDGSNFTLKIRSTKLEDSAMYFCASRLQGRNTEAFFGQGTRLTVV.

V gene TRBV28 combines with J gene TRBJ1-4; 7 bases fit TRBD1. The CDR3 runs to 16 residues. Trimming took 4 bases from V and 0 from J; bases not matched to a gene: 5. Germline V CDR1 and CDR2: MDHEN, SYDVKM. The CDR3 protein is CASSSGQFSTNEKLFF. Written as DNA, the CDR3 is TGTGCCAGCAGTTCGGGACAGTTTTCAACTAATGAAAAACTGTTTTTT.

The chain couples TRBV11-2 to TRBJ2-3; unclear D gene. The CDR3 consists of 15 residues. Trimming stripped 0 bases from V and 10 bases from J, with 17 bases between. CDR1 is SGHAT and CDR2 is FQNNGV in the germline V gene. Here the CDR3 reads CASSLELLRAGPQYF. Written as DNA, the CDR3 is TGTGCCAGCAGCTTAGAGCTCCTCCGGGCCGGGCCGCAGTATTTT.

The gene calls are TRBV6-2 or TRBV6-3 and TRBJ2-1; D remains ambiguous. The CDR3 covers 13 residues. V lost 6 bases to trimming and J lost 0 bases, with 6 bases between them. The germline gives CDR1 MNHEY, CDR2 SVGEGT. The DNA of the CDR3 is TGTGCCAGCAGACCGAGCTCCTACAATGAGCAGTTCTTC. It codes for CASRPSSYNEQFF.

In its sample, this clonotype was seen a few times. V and J are TRBV6-2 or TRBV6-3 and TRBJ2-2, with 8 bases that match TRBD2. The CDR3 is 15 amino acids. J was trimmed by 4 bases and V by 6 bases; bases with no gene match: 7. Germline V gives CDR1 MNHEY, CDR2 SVGEGT. This chain's CDR3 is CASSPVAGFTGELFF. The CDR3 nucleotides are TGTGCCAGCAGCCCTGTAGCGGGATTCACCGGGGAGCTGTTTTTT.

The rearrangement links TRBV6-5 to TRBJ1-1, with D perhaps TRBD1 (6 bases). Germline CDR1 MNHEY, CDR2 SVGAGI. The CDR3 is made up of 12 amino acids. With 8 bases removed from V and 6 bases from J, the gap between germline ends came to 13 bases. The CDR3 sequence: CASWRGSAEAFF. The CDR3 DNA is TGTGCCAGCTGGAGGGGGAGCGCTGAAGCTTTCTTT.

This clonotype appeared a few times. The V call is TRBV20-1, the J call TRBJ2-7; TRBD2 aligns across 16 bases. Germline-derived CDR1 and CDR2 are DFQATT and SNEGSKA (reference sequence). This CDR3 contains 13 residues. V lost 3 bases and J lost 11; bases outside the gene matches: 4. The CDR3 reads CSASPGLAGGEYF. CDR3 nucleotide sequence: TGCAGTGCTAGTCCGGGACTAGCGGGAGGGGAGTACTTC.

This clonotype was seen many times. The chain is built from TRBV4-1 and TRBJ1-5; D is perhaps TRBD1 (6 bases). Germline V gene data show CDR1 as MGHRA and CDR2 as YSYEKL. The CDR3 extends over 20 amino acids. V was cut by 0 bases and J by 0 bases, with 21 bases left in between. The CDR3 sequence: CASSQDRFLRTDYSNQPQHF. CDR3 DNA: TGCGCCAGCAGCCAAGACCGATTCCTGAGGACAGATTATAGCAATCAGCCCCAGCATTTT.

This clonotype was picked up many times. J is TRBJ1-5 and V is TRBV28; tentative D call: TRBD1 (5 bases). Germline CDR1 and CDR2: MDHEN and SYDVKM. The CDR3 is 16 residues long. V was cut by 3 bases and J by 2 bases, with 14 bases left in between. CDR3 DNA: TGTGCCAGCAGTTTGTCCGGGGGATTTGGCAATCAGCCCCAGCATTTT. This gives the protein CASSLSGGFGNQPQHF.

This clonotype was seen repeatedly, ten times or more. The rearrangement links TRBV7-2 to TRBJ1-1, with D maybe TRBD1 (6 bases). There are 15 residues in the CDR3. Per the germline V gene, CDR1 is SGHTA and CDR2 is FQGNSA. V was shortened by 5 bases and J by 0 bases, with 13 bases between the two germline ends. The CDR3 DNA reads TGTGCCAGCAGCCCCCGACAGGATCTGAACACTGAAGCTTTCTTT. It codes for CASSPRQDLNTEAFF. Complete variable domain (other parts from reference TRBV7-2 and TRBJ1-1): GAGVSQSPSNKVTEKGKDVELRCDPISGHTALYWYRQSLGQGLEFLIYFQGNSAPDKSGLPSDRFSAERTGGSVSTLTIQRTQQEDSAVYLCASSPRQDLNTEAFFGQGTRLTVV.

This clonotype was found a few times. The V and J genes are TRBV28 and TRBJ2-7; D is perhaps TRBD1 or TRBD2 (5 bases each). Germline CDR1 and CDR2: MDHEN and SYDVKM. V lost 4 bases, J lost 3 bases, and 13 bases lay in between. This CDR3 is built from 14 residues. The CDR3 region has the DNA TGTGCCAGCAGTTCCCTCGGGGCCCTCTACGAGCAGTACTTC. This sequence encodes CASSSLGALYEQYF.

This clonotype was seen repeatedly, ten times or more. The rearrangement uses TRBV7-2 and TRBJ2-1; 7 nucleotides align to TRBD2. This CDR3 is built from 18 residues. With 3 bases clipped from V and 1 base from J, the junction kept 12 bases outside the gene matches. Germline lookup yields CDR1 SGHTA and CDR2 FQGNSA. In nucleotides, the CDR3 is TGTGCCAGCAGCTTCCGTTTGAAGGGAGGGCTTTCCTACAATGAGCAGTTCTTC. Translated, it gives CASSFRLKGGLSYNEQFF.

This clonotype was detected a few times. The genes are TRBV19 and TRBJ2-2; D may be TRBD1 (6 bases). With 5 bases removed from V and 6 bases from J, the gap between germline ends came to 13 bases. The CDR3 runs 14 residues. The germline CDR1 and CDR2 sequences are LNHDA and SQIVND (reference sequence). The CDR3 protein is CASSQTGLPGELFF. The CDR3 DNA sequence: TGTGCCAGTAGTCAAACAGGGCTCCCCGGGGAGCTGTTTTTT.

This clonotype was seen at least ten times. The genes are TRBV7-2 and TRBJ1-4; 10 bases are shared with TRBD1. The CDR3 consists of 15 residues. V was clipped by 3 bases and J by 7 bases; unmatched bases: 5. Per germline, CDR1 SGHTA and CDR2 FQGNSA. The CDR3 coding sequence is TGTGCCAGCAGCTTGGGACAGGGGTTAGGTGAAAAACTGTTTTTT. As protein: CASSLGQGLGEKLFF.

A few counts support this clonotype. This rearrangement joins TRBV18 to TRBJ1-2, with D perhaps TRBD1 (5 bases). The CDR3 is 16 residues long. Deletions cut 3 bases from V and 5 bases from J, with 19 bases between. CDR1 and CDR2 from the germline V gene are KGHSH and LQKENI. The CDR3 DNA follows: TGTGCCAGCTCACCCCCCATTCTGGGGCGAGGGTATGGCTACACCTTC. Encoded protein: CASSPPILGRGYGYTF.

In its sample, this clonotype was seen many times. The chain couples TRBV24-1 to TRBJ1-4; TRBD1 matches at 9 bases. The trim removed 4 bases at V and 5 bases at J, leaving 10 bases unmatched. Germline V gives CDR1 KGHDR, CDR2 SFDVKD. The CDR3 consists of 17 residues. The CDR3 DNA reads TGTGCCACCAGTGACTGGACAGGGGTTGGGACGAATGAAAAACTGTTTTTT. Translating it yields CATSDWTGVGTNEKLFF.

V gene TRBV9 combines with J gene TRBJ2-2, with D uncertain. The germline V gene encodes CDR1 SGDLS and CDR2 YYNGEE. The length of the CDR3 is 14 residues. V was shortened by 0 bases and J by 4 bases, with 7 bases between the two germline ends. The CDR3 DNA reads as TGTGCCAGCAGCGTAGTGTCTTTCACCGGGGAGCTGTTTTTT. It translates to CASSVVSFTGELFF.

The sample holds a few counts of this clonotype. The chain is built from TRBV15 and TRBJ1-2; 8 bases align to TRBD1. The CDR3 extends over 14 amino acids. V lost 4 bases and J lost 4; bases outside the gene matches: 5. Germline CDR1 LNHNV, CDR2 YYDKDF (reference sequence). CDR3 sequence (DNA): TGTGCCACCAGCATCGACAGGGGCCGCTATGGCTACACCTTC. This encodes CATSIDRGRYGYTF.

This clonotype was recorded at least ten times. V usage is TRBV5-5 and J usage is TRBJ2-3; no reliable D call. From germline, CDR1 is SGHKS and CDR2 YYEKEE (reference sequence). This CDR3 is built from 14 residues. V shed 5 bases and J shed 2 bases, with 12 bases lying between them. For the CDR3, the DNA is TGTGCCAGCAGGGCCCGTCCCAACACAGATACGCAGTATTTT. Protein sequence: CASRARPNTDTQYF.

This clonotype appeared many times. This chain connects TRBV7-6 to TRBJ2-5; no clear D. Germline CDR1 and CDR2: SGHVS and FNYEAQ. V lost 2 bases and J 4 bases, leaving 5 bases between the germline ends. The length of the CDR3 is 12 residues. In nucleotides, the CDR3 is TGTGCCAGCAGCTTAATCGGAGAGACCCAGTACTTC. Translating gives CASSLIGETQYF.

This clonotype has more than one count but fewer than ten. V is TRBV14 and J is TRBJ1-2, with unresolved D. The CDR3 has 16 amino acids. Trimming took 0 bases from V and 0 from J, leaving 11 bases between them. The germline gives CDR1 SGHDN, CDR2 FVKESK. CDR3 in amino acids: CASSQDTLRANYGYTF. The CDR3, as DNA: TGTGCCAGCAGCCAAGATACACTGAGAGCTAACTATGGCTACACCTTC.

The chain combines TRBV20-1 with TRBJ1-2, with D maybe TRBD1 (6 bases). Germline V CDR1 and CDR2: DFQATT, SNEGSKA (reference sequence). The V gene lost 3 bases and the J gene lost 2 bases, with 16 bases spanning the gap. This CDR3 is 15 amino acids long. The CDR3 sequence is CSASGLRTENYGYTF. As DNA, the CDR3 is TGCAGTGCTAGTGGCCTTAGGACAGAGAACTATGGCTACACCTTC.

This clonotype has at least ten counts. The V and J genes are TRBV25-1 and TRBJ2-1; D is uncertain. Germline CDR1 and CDR2: MGHDK and SYGVNS. Trimming left V 6 bases short and J 8 bases short, with 11 bases between. The CDR3 is made up of 12 amino acids. CDR3 in DNA: TGTGCCAGCAGGGATCAATCAGATGAGCAGTTCTTC. Protein sequence: CASRDQSDEQFF.

Many counts were recorded for this clonotype. This chain joins TRBV7-2 and TRBJ1-2; no clear D gene. V gave up 2 bases and J gave up 6 bases, with 16 bases separating them. The CDR3 is made up of 15 amino acids. Germline V lookup: CDR1 SGHTA, CDR2 FQGNSA. Written as DNA, the CDR3 is TGTGCCAGCAGCTTACTCGCTGGCACCCCCAATGGCTACACCTTC. Its protein is CASSLLAGTPNGYTF.